This TCR beta chain was obtained from a study of cytomegalovirus exposure and HLA in healthy donors. Overall study context: Early released data comprised tens of millions of unique TCRs from HLA-typed donors. The study, taken as a whole, reports: TCR beta V- and J-gene trimming was later associated with a missense DCLRE1C variant. The study designated around 150 TCR beta chains cytomegalovirus-associated.

Germline V gene data show CDR1 as SQVTM and CDR2 as ANQGSEA. CDR3 length: 12 amino acids. V gave up 3 bases and J gave up 5 bases, with 10 bases separating them. Worth noting for this clone: Antigen: not known.

The PCR used 60 Vbeta and 13 Jbeta primers. TCRdb's table, derived via immunoSEQ multiplex PCR, lists solely in-frame clones and lacks some. The profile covers about 130,000 clones, with about 80% appearing a single time and under 3.5% taken by the ten largest. The receptor's source is a woman in her fifties or sixties in good health and CMV-seronegative. This chain links TRBV29-1 with TRBJ1-1; D possibly corresponds to TRBD1 (5 bases). The source material was PBMCs. The CDR3 nucleotides read TGCAGCGTTGAGGGGGGTTTGACTGAAGCTTTCTTT. Its translation: CSVEGGLTEAFF.